This entry is about one T cell receptor (beta chain). Its matching antigen is unknown. This sample is part of a study of T-cell memory formation after mild COVID-19. Germline V lookup: CDR1 SGHRS, CDR2 YFSETQ. J lost 2 bases, V lost 5 bases, and 10 bases had no gene match. The CDR3 sequence is 16 residues long. Study observations and caveats: The SARS-CoV-2 specificity of second-wave clones reaching peak at day 37 remained unverified. Of the contracting clones, CD4+ ones lay mainly in CM and EM, and CD8+ ones in EMRA.

Each CDR3 protein is one row after TCRdb ran MiXCR on the 5' RACE reads. Of just over 400,000 distinct CDR3 sequences listed, about 25% were seen once; the top ten hold over 10%. The chain recombines TRBV5-1 with TRBJ2-7, with 10 nucleotides matching TRBD2. The sequence came from an adult woman who had mild COVID-19 (a few samples of this study predate the infection). Cell type and time point are not known. The sequenced material came from PBMCs or a T cell subset sorted from them (not recorded which). In DNA, the CDR3 is TGCGCCAGCAGGCGTGCCCTAGCGGGGGAAGCCTACGAGCAGTACTTC. The encoded protein is CASRRALAGEAYEQYF.